This T cell receptor beta chain was recorded in a study of blood T cells in healthy people across ages. A second PCR, run for roughly 7 to 11 cycles, used a sample-barcoded 5' primer plus a J-beta primer mix. Each cDNA molecule, via a template-switch adaptor with 12 random nucleotides, was tagged. MiXCR, run by TCRdb on the 5' RACE reads, gives a single entry per CDR3 protein. The data show 2 million or so distinct CDR3 sequences, around 48% seen once. Turning to this clonotype: No antigen is known for it.

Study-wide results and limits: A conclusive naive versus antigen-experienced comparison was prevented by the unsorted PBMCs. Considered underestimates were the diversity estimates obtained from one million T cells.

Germline V gene lookup returns CDR1 SGHTA and CDR2 FQGNSA. The CDR3 consists of 15 residues. V lost 2 bases and J lost 2, with 12 bases in between. The sample providers were healthy Caucasian people from Russia, aged about 6 to 90. The rearrangement links TRBV7-2 to TRBJ2-5; perhaps TRBD2 as D (5 bases). Source material: blood. The receptor comes from a woman in her thirties or forties in good health. The DNA of the CDR3 is TGTGCCAGCAGCTTAATCCGGGGAACACAAGAGACCCAGTACTTC. It encodes CASSLIRGTQETQYF.